The clone carrying this T cell receptor beta chain was seen repeatedly, ten times or more. The TCR beta CDR3 regions underwent amplification using RNA transcripts as the source. The study used the HTBI primer set for a first-round RT-PCR of the TCR CDR3. TCRdb analysed the multiplex PCR reads with MiXCR anew, one entry per CDR3 protein. The profile shows about 400,000 distinct CDR3 sequences, around 14% of them singletons. This CDR3 spans 15 amino acids. J gave up 4 bases and V 2 bases, and 5 bases lay outside the gene matches. The sample is drawn from a study of T cells in Graves' hyperthyroidism and ophthalmopathy. Over 18 months, lack of ophthalmopathy progression marked Graves' hyperthyroidism as stable. Diagnosis relied on clinical symptoms, serum thyroxine and TRAb, thyroid ultrasound and orbital computed tomography.

The chain is built from TRBV12-3 or TRBV12-4 and TRBJ2-3; 8 positions agree with TRBD1. Material: blood. This TCR came from a woman between 25 and 40 years old with Graves' hyperthyroidism. CDR3 residues: CASSLNGQGPDTQYF. In nucleotides, the CDR3 is TGTGCCAGCAGTTTAAACGGACAGGGCCCAGATACGCAGTATTTT.